Sequencing of this T cell receptor beta chain was carried out in a study of CD8 T cells in ankylosing spondylitis. At least ten counts were recorded for this clonotype. Its antigen is undetermined. A junction end diverges from the germline sequence, so it may reflect a read error. Study results and caveats: The study looked at matched synovial fluid samples from ankylosing spondylitis patients. Disease-linked clones were reported to be significantly enriched there. Certain motif variants had earlier been reported in reactive arthritis synovial fluid and blood. Blood from ankylosing spondylitis patients appeared to carry a characteristic roughly 8-variant TCR beta motif.

Germline CDR1 is SSHAT and CDR2 is FNYEAQ (reference sequence). CDR3 length equals 13 residues. A single record per CDR3 protein comes from TCRdb applying MiXCR to the 5' RACE reads. The sample gives roughly 220,000 distinct CDR3 sequences, about 11% of which show up once; around a fifth is in the top ten. The sequenced sample was blood, either unsorted or a sorted T cell fraction (not recorded which). This chain joins TRBV7-7 and TRBJ2-5; 7 nucleotides agree with TRBD2. The TCR was taken from a male donor with ankylosing spondylitis or in good health (not recorded which). This CDR3 is CASSSAGSETQYF. CDR3 DNA: TGTGCTAGCAGCTCAGCGGGGTCGGAGACCCAGTACTTC.